This T cell receptor beta chain was retrieved from a study of T cell responses to AZD1222 COVID-19 vaccine. Study-wide results and limits: As reported, nearly half of all spike-specific TCRs target variant regions that are unmutated. White British ancestry dominated among donors, who included more females, and clonal diversity was possibly underestimated. Recipients of AZD1222 seropositive at baseline numbered only 5 or 6. Vaccine-related CD4 TCRs covered spike, predominating at 160-218 and 743-854.

Regarding this clone: Its matching antigen is unknown.

The CDR3 is 14 residues long. Per the germline V gene, CDR1 is SGHNT and CDR2 is YYREEE (reference sequence). Produced via immunoSEQ multiplex PCR; TCRdb's table is partial and in-frame only. The sample yields 84,000 or so clones, roughly 90% seen once. This receptor was identified in an adult in good health. Specimen: peripheral blood, collected on day 0 of AZD1222 vaccination. The chain recombines TRBV5-4 with TRBJ2-1, with TRBD2 matching 9 bases. As DNA, the CDR3 is TGTGCAGGGGGGAGGCGGGAGGGCCGTAACGAGCAGTTCTTC. It yields the protein CAGGRREGRNEQFF.